Following are 10 T cell receptor beta chains from one sample sequenced in a study of T-cell reconstitution after alpha-beta-depleted transplantation in children. The TCRbeta library incorporated unique molecular identifiers. Each CDR3 protein is one row after TCRdb ran MiXCR on the PCR reads. Of some 300,000 distinct CDR3 sequences listed, 10% are singletons. Sequencing was performed on PBMCs, taken before TCRalphabeta/CD19-depleted stem cell transplant. The receptors shown here come from a boy younger than two with acute myeloid leukemia, due to receive a stem cell transplant.

The gene calls are TRBV6-2 or TRBV6-3 and TRBJ1-2, with D unresolved. CDR1 MNHEY and CDR2 SVGEGT come from the germline V gene. The CDR3 is 14 amino acids. The germline V and J ends were trimmed by 2 bases and 7 bases, with 14 bases remaining between them. CDR3 in DNA: TGTGCCAGCAGTTACACCCTCGGGAAGACTGGCTACACCTTC. Its protein is CASSYTLGKTGYTF.

This clonotype was counted at least ten times. The chain recombines TRBV15 with TRBJ2-1; no clear D. Germline loops: CDR1 LNHNV, CDR2 YYDKDF (reference sequence). This CDR3 has 18 residues. Trimming took 2 bases from V and 1 from J, leaving 18 bases between them. This CDR3 is CATSRRIYPRESYNEQFF. CDR3 DNA sequence: TGTGCCACCAGCAGACGAATATACCCTCGAGAGTCCTACAATGAGCAGTTCTTC.

This clonotype showed up just a few times. The chain combines TRBV20-1 with TRBJ1-2, with D unclear. This CDR3 region has 16 residues. Trimming removed 0 bases from V and 0 bases from J, with 14 bases in between. Germline V gene sequence: CDR1 DFQATT, CDR2 SNEGSKA (reference sequence). Here the CDR3 DNA reads TGCAGTGCTAGAGATGGCCCAGGTGGGTCTAACTATGGCTACACCTTC. Translated: CSARDGPGGSNYGYTF.

The chain is built from TRBV7-9 and TRBJ2-1; D is perhaps TRBD2 (5 bases). CDR1 and CDR2 from the germline V gene are SEHNR and FQNEAQ (reference sequence). This CDR3 has 15 amino acids. V lost 5 bases and J lost 10, with 21 bases in between. CDR3 bases: TGTGCCAGCAGCACCTACCGGGGTGAGGGATTGGAGCAGTTCTTC. Protein product: CASSTYRGEGLEQFF.

This clonotype was seen at least ten times. V and J are TRBV25-1 and TRBJ1-6, with TRBD1 matching over 11 bases. Germline-derived CDR1 and CDR2 are MGHDK and SYGVNS. The CDR3 is made up of 16 amino acids. The V segment lost 7 bases and the J segment 4 bases; nucleotides outside the gene matches: 6. The CDR3 is CASTWDRGVYNSPLHF. The DNA of the CDR3 is TGTGCCAGCACGTGGGACAGGGGGGTATATAATTCACCCCTCCACTTT.

This clonotype was recorded many times. The J gene is TRBJ2-7, the V gene TRBV29-1; D possibly corresponds to TRBD2 (6 bases). V lost 6 bases, J lost 3 bases, and 12 bases lay in between. CDR1 and CDR2 (germline): SQVTM, ANQGSEA. The CDR3 is 12 amino acids. As DNA, the CDR3 is TGCAGCGTGAGGAGGGGTGACTACGAGCAGTACTTC. It yields the protein CSVRRGDYEQYF.

This clonotype was seen more than once but under ten times. The chain combines TRBV15 with TRBJ1-2; 7 bases match TRBD1. V was pared by 5 bases and J by 4 bases, with 7 bases of the junction left unmatched. This CDR3 has 14 amino acids. Germline V lookup: CDR1 LNHNV, CDR2 YYDKDF (reference sequence). The CDR3 sequence is CATSASGQSYGYTF. The CDR3 DNA reads TGTGCCACCAGCGCCTCGGGACAGAGCTATGGCTACACCTTC. Full variable domain (rest looked up from reference TRBV15 and TRBJ1-2): DAMVIQNPRYQVTQFGKPVTLSCSQTLNHNVMYWYQQKSSQAPKLLFHYYDKDFNNEADTPDNFQSRRPNTSFCFLDIRSPGLGDTAMYLCATSASGQSYGYTFGSGTRLTVV.

At least ten counts were recorded for this clonotype. The rearrangement links TRBV5-1 to TRBJ1-2; no reliable D call. Germline CDR1 is SGHRS and CDR2 is YFSETQ. V was trimmed by 0 bases and J by 1 base, leaving 10 bases between them. This CDR3 is 15 amino acids long. CDR3 residues: CASSLAATVNYGYTF. The CDR3 DNA is TGCGCCAGCAGCTTGGCCGCGACGGTTAACTATGGCTACACCTTC. Looking up the rest from reference TRBV5-1 and TRBJ1-2 gives the full variable domain: KAGVTQTPRYLIKTRGQQVTLSCSPISGHRSVSWYQQTPGQGLQFLFEYFSETQRNKGNFPGRFSGRQFSNSRSEMNVSTLELGDSALYLCASSLAATVNYGYTFGSGTRLTVV.

There are a few counts of this clonotype. The chain carries TRBV18 and TRBJ1-6, with D perhaps matching TRBD1 (5 bases). V gave up 5 bases and J gave up 9 bases, with 11 bases separating them. The germline gives CDR1 KGHSH, CDR2 LQKENI. CDR3 length equals 13 residues. The CDR3 DNA sequence: TGTGCCAGCTCAACCCGACAGATTTCACCCCTCCACTTT. Its translation is CASSTRQISPLHF.

This clonotype has a count of ten or more. V and J are TRBV20-1 and TRBJ1-2, with 12 bases fitting TRBD1. This CDR3 has 14 amino acids. V was clipped by 6 bases and J by 7 bases; unmatched bases: 9. CDR1 DFQATT and CDR2 SNEGSKA come from the germline V gene (reference sequence). CDR3 nucleotide sequence: TGCAGTGCGAGCCCGGGACAGGGGGCGATTGGCTACACCTTC. As protein: CSASPGQGAIGYTF.